The 12 T cell receptor beta chains reported below all come from one sample, sequenced in a study of shared T cell receptors in the human thymus. Some clones are missing from TCRdb's copy, which holds only in-frame ones; the method was immunoSEQ multiplex PCR. This sample has hundreds of thousands of clones, with approximately 90% found just once. The sample was also linked to a second study, of human thymus T cells.

The sample taken for sequencing was thymocytes. Source of these receptors: a boy under two years old with a congenital heart defect.

The CDR3 nucleotides read TGTGCCAGCAGCTTTCGGACTAGCGGGAGGGCCGGAGAGACCCAGTACTTC. Its translation is CASSFRTSGRAGETQYF. The gene calls are TRBV5-8 and TRBJ2-5; the match to TRBD2 covers 15 bases. With 2 bases clipped from V and 4 bases from J, the junction kept 6 bases outside the gene matches. From germline, CDR1 is SGHTS and CDR2 YDEGEE. This CDR3 is built from 17 residues.

The gene calls are TRBV10-2 and TRBJ1-5; D gene uncertain. Germline V gene data show CDR1 as WSHSY and CDR2 as SAAADI. There are 13 residues in the CDR3. Trimming shortened V by 3 bases and J by 9 bases, and 12 bases separated the two germline ends. Here the CDR3 reads CASSEEGMAPQHF. In DNA form, the CDR3 reads TGCGCCAGCAGTGAAGAGGGAATGGCGCCCCAGCATTTT.

This chain joins TRBV2 and TRBJ2-7; possible D gene TRBD2, 5 bases. V lost 2 bases, J lost 1 base, and 15 bases lay in between. Germline V CDR1 and CDR2: SNHLY, FYNNEI. The CDR3 runs 16 residues. The DNA of the CDR3 is TGTGCCAGCAGTGAACGCGTGGGAGCCTCATCCTACGAGCAGTACTTC. Translated: CASSERVGASSYEQYF.

This clone appeared once. This chain uses TRBV30 with TRBJ1-4, with TRBD1 matching over 7 bases. Germline V gene data show CDR1 as GTSNPN and CDR2 as SVGIG (reference sequence). The CDR3 has 15 amino acids. V lost 1 base to trimming and J lost 4 bases; unmatched junction nucleotides: 6. CDR3 sequence reads: CAWSAPSGGNEKLFF. CDR3 in DNA: TGTGCCTGGAGTGCCCCTTCAGGGGGTAATGAAAAACTGTTTTTT.

V and J are TRBV4-1 and TRBJ1-5; 10 bases match TRBD1. With V trimmed by 0 bases and J by 0 bases, 8 bases remained unmatched. The CDR3 is made up of 19 amino acids. Germline V gene data show CDR1 as MGHRA and CDR2 as YSYEKL. CDR3 residues: CASSQDWGQGIYSNQPQHF. CDR3 DNA sequence: TGCGCCAGCAGCCAAGATTGGGGACAGGGGATATATAGCAATCAGCCCCAGCATTTT.

The genes are TRBV16 and TRBJ2-1; D gene ambiguous. This CDR3 has 14 residues. V was pared by 2 bases and J by 3 bases, with 8 bases between. Germline V gene sequence: CDR1 KGHSY, CDR2 FQNENV. CDR3 DNA sequence: TGTGCCAGCAGCCAACTACCCGACTACAATGAGCAGTTCTTC. Amino acids: CASSQLPDYNEQFF. The full variable domain, in which reference TRBV16 and TRBJ2-1 provide the parts outside the CDR3, is GEEVAQTPKHLVRGEGQKAKLYCAPIKGHSYVFWYQQVLKNEFKFLISFQNENVFDETGMPKERFSAKCLPNSPCSLEIQATKLEDSAVYFCASSQLPDYNEQFFGPGTRLTVL.

This chain connects TRBV19 to TRBJ2-4, with 9 bases fitting TRBD1. Germline trimming cut 10 bases from V and 0 bases from J; bases unmatched to any gene: 4. This CDR3 region has 14 residues. Germline V gene lookup returns CDR1 LNHDA and CDR2 SQIVND (reference sequence). The CDR3 spells CAIGGQGAKNIQYF. For the CDR3, the DNA is TGTGCCATTGGGGGACAGGGAGCCAAAAACATTCAGTACTTC.

The chain carries TRBV2 and TRBJ2-1, with 9 positions matching TRBD2. V lost 0 bases, J lost 4 bases, and 16 bases stayed unmatched. The CDR3 spans 20 residues. Germline V gene lookup returns CDR1 SNHLY and CDR2 FYNNEI. The CDR3 sequence is CASSEARGSGGGAFYNEQFF. The CDR3 coding sequence is TGTGCCAGCAGTGAAGCGCGGGGTAGCGGGGGCGGGGCTTTTTACAATGAGCAGTTCTTC.

This clone was observed a handful of times. The chain joins TRBV28 to TRBJ2-7; D is perhaps TRBD2 (7 bases). The length of the CDR3 is 15 residues. Germline lookup yields CDR1 MDHEN and CDR2 SYDVKM. The germline V and J ends were trimmed by 4 bases and 0 bases, with 13 bases remaining between them. The DNA for the CDR3 is TGTGCCAGCAGTTCCGGGCGGGGGCGCTCCTACGAGCAGTACTTC. This gives the protein CASSSGRGRSYEQYF.

Comments on this clone: An end of the junction differs from the germline gene, which may be a read error. The rearrangement uses TRBV9 and TRBJ2-2; 11 bases align to TRBD2. CDR1 SGDLS and CDR2 YYNGEE come from the germline V gene. This CDR3 is built from 15 residues. The CDR3 reads CASRVAGGSTGELFF. The CDR3 coding sequence is TGTGCCAGCAGGGTAGCGGGAGGGAGCACCGGGGAGCTGTTTTTT.

The genes are TRBV5-5 and TRBJ1-2; D is uncertain. Trimming cost V 4 bases and J 1 base, with 17 bases left between them. This CDR3 contains 16 residues. CDR1 and CDR2 (germline): SGHKS, YYEKEE (reference sequence). The CDR3 protein is CASSTRAGPFNYGYTF. The CDR3 nucleotides are TGTGCCAGCAGCACCCGGGCGGGTCCCTTTAACTATGGCTACACCTTC.

This chain uses TRBV5-6 with TRBJ2-3, with 7 bases identical to TRBD1. V dropped 5 bases and J dropped 0; count of bases not matched to a gene: 15. This CDR3 has 18 residues. Germline V lookup: CDR1 SGHDT, CDR2 YYEEEE. The CDR3, as DNA: TGTGCCAGCAGTCTCGGACAGGAGACGTCCTCTAGCACAGATACGCAGTATTTT. Residues: CASSLGQETSSSTDTQYF.